One sample yielded the 25 T cell receptor beta chains listed below, sequenced in a study of blood T cells in healthy people across ages. Combining a sample-barcoded 5' primer with a J-beta primer mix, a second PCR ran for roughly 7 to 12 cycles. TCRdb called the 5' RACE reads again in MiXCR, with one record for every CDR3 protein. The table shows roughly 1.7 million distinct CDR3 sequences, with roughly 32% occurring only once. The specimen sequenced was blood. These receptor sequences come from a woman in her twenties or thirties in good health.

The V gene is TRBV5-5, the J gene TRBJ2-7, with 8 nucleotides matching TRBD1. Per the germline V gene, CDR1 is SGHKS and CDR2 is YYEKEE (reference sequence). Germline trimming cut 5 bases from V and 5 bases from J; bases unmatched to any gene: 18. There are 17 residues in the CDR3. The CDR3 is CASSPVLDRASTDEQYF. The CDR3 nucleotides are TGTGCCAGCAGTCCGGTCCTGGACAGGGCATCAACAGACGAGCAGTACTTC.

The chain carries TRBV28 and TRBJ2-2; D is possibly TRBD2 (6 bases). The CDR3 runs 12 residues. Germline CDR1 MDHEN, CDR2 SYDVKM. Trimming shortened V by 9 bases and J by 9 bases, and 14 bases separated the two germline ends. CDR3 nucleotides: TGTGCCAGTACCCGGGAGATTAGGGAGCTGTTTTTT. It is translated as CASTREIRELFF. The complete variable domain, with remaining parts taken from reference TRBV28 and TRBJ2-2, reads DVKVTQSSRYLVKRTGEKVFLECVQDMDHENMFWYRQDPGLGLRLIYFSYDVKMKEKGDIPEGYSVSREKKERFSLILESASTNQTSMYLCASTREIRELFFGEGSRLTVL.

This clonotype has just a few counts. The rearrangement uses TRBV12-3 or TRBV12-4 and TRBJ1-5; TRBD1 agrees at 7 bases. The CDR3 is 14 residues long. The ends lost 4 bases at V and 7 bases at J; junction bases unmatched: 7. The CDR3 DNA sequence: TGTGCCAGCAGTTCCGACAGGGAGTGGCAGCCCCAGCATTTT. It specifies CASSSDREWQPQHF.

In DNA form, the CDR3 reads TGTGCCAGCAGTTTAATTGGGCGGGGGGCGGGGAATGAGCAGTTCTTC. Translating gives CASSLIGRGAGNEQFF. This sequence joins TRBV27 and TRBJ2-1; 8 nucleotides match TRBD2. V lost 2 bases and J lost 7; bases outside the gene matches: 10. This CDR3 region has 16 residues. Looked up from germline, CDR1 is MNHEY and CDR2 is SMNVEV (reference sequence).

The V call is TRBV27, the J call TRBJ2-7; 10 nucleotides line up with TRBD2. CDR3 length: 15 residues. Unmatched junction bases numbered 6, after V lost 0 bases and J lost 7 bases. Germline loops: CDR1 MNHEY, CDR2 SMNVEV (reference sequence). CDR3 in DNA: TGTGCCAGCAGTTTATCCCTAGCGGGAGCAAGGGAGCAGTACTTC. This encodes CASSLSLAGAREQYF.

The V and J genes are TRBV27 and TRBJ2-3; TRBD1 is a possible D gene (6 bases). Germline V gene lookup returns CDR1 MNHEY and CDR2 SMNVEV (reference sequence). The CDR3 runs 16 residues. Trimming removed 8 bases from V and 3 bases from J, with 21 bases in between. CDR3: CASSDRTYRSTDTQYF. CDR3 nucleotides: TGTGCCAGCTCCGACAGGACTTATCGTAGTACAGATACGCAGTATTTT.

V gene TRBV12-3 or TRBV12-4 combines with J gene TRBJ2-7, with D perhaps being TRBD1 or TRBD2 (5 bases each). The CDR3 runs to 15 residues. V was trimmed by 5 bases and J by 4 bases, leaving 18 bases between them. CDR3 sequence: CASSDVGDGLYEQYF. The CDR3 DNA reads TGTGCCAGCAGTGACGTTGGGGACGGACTGTACGAGCAGTACTTC.

This clonotype was observed once. The chain couples TRBV20-1 to TRBJ2-3; TRBD2 aligns across 7 bases. V lost 6 bases to trimming and J lost 2 bases; unmatched junction nucleotides: 14. Germline CDR1 DFQATT, CDR2 SNEGSKA (reference sequence). The CDR3 consists of 16 residues. This chain's CDR3 is CSAKERREGTTDTQYF. CDR3 nucleotide sequence: TGCAGTGCCAAGGAGAGGAGGGAGGGCACCACAGATACGCAGTATTTT.

V gene TRBV9 combines with J gene TRBJ1-1, with 7 bases that match TRBD1. Germline V lookup: CDR1 SGDLS, CDR2 YYNGEE. The CDR3 sequence is 14 residues long. Trimming removed 3 bases from V and 4 bases from J; junction bases left unmatched: 6. The CDR3 spells CASSGPRGGTEAFF. The CDR3 DNA reads as TGTGCCAGCAGCGGCCCCAGGGGGGGCACTGAAGCTTTCTTT.

The J gene is TRBJ1-2, the V gene TRBV3-1; unclear D gene. The CDR3 extends over 15 amino acids. Trimming shortened V by 0 bases and J by 4 bases, and 12 bases separated the two germline ends. The germline V gene has CDR1 LGHDT and CDR2 YNNKEL (reference sequence). This CDR3 is CASSQDQRTAYGYTF. CDR3 DNA: TGTGCCAGCAGCCAAGATCAAAGGACCGCCTATGGCTACACCTTC.

This clonotype showed up just a few times. This sequence joins TRBV6-1 and TRBJ1-2, with TRBD1 matching 7 bases. The length of the CDR3 is 13 residues. Germline lookup yields CDR1 MNHNS and CDR2 SASEGT. Germline trimming cut 6 bases from V and 7 bases from J; bases unmatched to any gene: 8. The CDR3, as DNA: TGTGCCAGCAGCCCGACACAGGGGTCTGGCTACACCTTC. As protein: CASSPTQGSGYTF.

This clonotype was detected a few times. The chain recombines TRBV10-3 with TRBJ2-7; possible D gene TRBD1, 5 bases. The DNA end favors TRBJ2-5, so the J call may be wrong. There are 15 residues in the CDR3. In germline, CDR1 is ENHRY, CDR2 SYGVKD. DNA for the CDR3: TGTGCCATCAGTGAAAGGGCAGGGAATCAAGAGACCCAGTACTTC. Translation gives CAISERAGNQETQYF.

This clonotype was observed a few times. The rearrangement links TRBV9 to TRBJ1-1, with TRBD1 matching 12 bases. In germline, CDR1 is SGDLS, CDR2 YYNGEE. This CDR3 spans 17 amino acids. V lost 2 bases to trimming and J lost 0 bases; unmatched junction nucleotides: 5. In nucleotides, the CDR3 is TGTGCCAGCAGCGTCTCCGGGACAGGGGGCCTGAACACTGAAGCTTTCTTT. Protein sequence: CASSVSGTGGLNTEAFF.

The chain recombines TRBV5-4 with TRBJ2-5, with 8 positions matching TRBD2. The end of the DNA aligns better with TRBJ2-7, so the J call may be wrong. Germline lookup yields CDR1 SGHNT and CDR2 YYREEE (reference sequence). The CDR3 spans 14 residues. CDR3 in amino acids: CASSSPQAGDEQYF. The CDR3 nucleotides read TGTGCCAGCAGCTCGCCCCAAGCGGGAGACGAGCAGTACTTC.

This clonotype was seen at least ten times. The chain has TRBV5-1 and TRBJ2-1; D uncertain. V shed 4 bases and J shed 4 bases, with 15 bases lying between them. Germline CDR1 reads SGHRS; CDR2 reads YFSETQ. This CDR3 contains 15 residues. In DNA, the CDR3 is TGCGCCAGCAGCGCTAGGGCAGGCGATTACAATGAGCAGTTCTTC. Protein product: CASSARAGDYNEQFF.

The CDR3 reads CATSDPRTAGAGETQYF. In nucleotides, the CDR3 is TGTGCCACCAGTGATCCGAGGACGGCGGGAGCTGGGGAGACCCAGTACTTC. V gene TRBV24-1 combines with J gene TRBJ2-5; TRBD2 aligns across 7 bases. The ends lost 3 bases at V and 5 bases at J; junction bases unmatched: 14. The germline V gene encodes CDR1 KGHDR and CDR2 SFDVKD. The CDR3 is made up of 17 amino acids.

This clonotype was counted only a few times. The V gene is TRBV9, the J gene TRBJ2-7; D tentatively fits TRBD1 or TRBD2 (5 bases each). Germline V gives CDR1 SGDLS, CDR2 YYNGEE. V was clipped by 4 bases and J by 3 bases, with 23 bases between them. The CDR3 is 17 residues long. The CDR3 DNA is TGTGCCAGCAGCCCACCGCCCGGGGCTAGCCCATACTACGAGCAGTACTTC. Translating it yields CASSPPPGASPYYEQYF.

This clonotype has a handful of counts. The gene calls are TRBV10-3 and TRBJ1-1; D is perhaps TRBD1 (6 bases). V gave up 11 bases and J gave up 3 bases, with 16 bases separating them. The CDR3 is 13 residues long. Germline values: CDR1 ENHRY, CDR2 SYGVKD. CDR3 sequence reads: CAVGNRDHTEAFF. The CDR3, as DNA: TGTGCCGTAGGGAACAGGGATCACACTGAAGCTTTCTTT.

In this sample, this clonotype turned up many times. V and J are TRBV4-1 and TRBJ1-1, with a tentative D call TRBD1 (5 bases). The germline V gene encodes CDR1 MGHRA and CDR2 YSYEKL. CDR3 length: 13 residues. Trimming left V 4 bases short and J 8 bases short, with 14 bases between. Written as DNA, the CDR3 is TGCGCCAGCAGCCCGACCGGGACGTACGAAGCTTTCTTT. This codes for CASSPTGTYEAFF.

The chain carries TRBV6-1 and TRBJ1-2; D call uncertain. The V end lost 5 bases, the J end lost 12 bases, and 22 bases lay between the germline ends. Per the germline V gene, CDR1 is MNHNS and CDR2 is SASEGT. The CDR3 extends over 14 amino acids. This chain's CDR3 is CASSNSFIQRRDTF. CDR3 coding DNA: TGTGCCAGCAGTAACTCTTTTATACAGAGAAGAGACACCTTC.

This chain links TRBV6-5 with TRBJ2-1; D ambiguous. Germline CDR1 reads MNHEY; CDR2 reads SVGAGI. Trimming left V 1 base short and J 8 bases short, with 12 bases between. The CDR3 has 14 amino acids. CDR3 coding DNA: TGTGCCAGCAGTTACTTCTGGGCCCGGGATGAGCAGTTCTTC. Translating gives CASSYFWARDEQFF.

This clonotype was counted a few times. J is TRBJ1-2 and V is TRBV20-1; D not resolved. Trimming took off 7 bases at V and 1 base at J, with 16 bases between the two ends. The CDR3 covers 14 residues. Looked up from germline, CDR1 is DFQATT and CDR2 is SNEGSKA (reference sequence). The CDR3 sequence is CSGGPGFINYGYTF. The CDR3 DNA sequence: TGCAGTGGCGGCCCGGGATTCATTAACTATGGCTACACCTTC.

Remarks on this clonotype: Since a much larger clone is just one base distant, this may be a read error. A read error is likely, as this CDR3 ends without the conserved phenylalanine or tryptophan. This chain connects TRBV4-1 to TRBJ2-3; no clear D gene. CDR1 is MGHRA and CDR2 is YSYEKL in the germline V gene. This CDR3 comprises 13 residues. V was clipped by 4 bases and J by 2 bases, with 7 bases between them. The CDR3 here is CASSRDLTDTQYL. CDR3 in DNA: TGCGCCAGCAGCCGTGACCTCACAGATACGCAGTATTTA.

Notes on this clonotype: Possible read error: a much larger clone is one base away. The genes are TRBV29-1 and TRBJ2-5; D is unclear. The J call may be faulty, since TRBJ2-1 better matches the DNA end. CDR3 length equals 13 residues. CDR1 and CDR2 (germline): SQVTM, ANQGSEA. This CDR3 reads CSVGYRIQETQFF. The CDR3 region has the DNA TGCAGCGTTGGGTACAGAATTCAAGAGACCCAGTTCTTC.

This clonotype has only a few counts. The rearrangement uses TRBV28 and TRBJ2-3; no reliable D call. CDR1 MDHEN and CDR2 SYDVKM come from the germline V gene. CDR3 length: 13 residues. The ends were cut back, 7 bases at V and 2 bases at J, with 10 bases in the middle. CDR3 in DNA: TGTGCCAGCACCCGCCCGGCCACAGATACGCAGTATTTT. The encoded protein is CASTRPATDTQYF.